These 29 T cell receptor beta chains were all obtained from the same sample, sequenced in a study of cytomegalovirus exposure and HLA in healthy donors. Amplification used 60 Vbeta primers and 13 Jbeta primers. Clones were read by immunoSEQ multiplex PCR, and TCRdb kept only the in-frame ones, dropping some. The sample contains 110,000 to 150,000 clones, roughly 83% of which appear only once. The sample was PBMCs. The receptors originated from a man aged 40-50 years in good health and CMV-seropositive.

This chain connects TRBV4-1 to TRBJ2-5, with 12 bases identical to TRBD2. Losses at the gene ends were 6 bases for V and 3 bases for J; bases not matched to a gene: 5. The CDR3 loop spans 15 amino acids. Germline V gives CDR1 MGHRA, CDR2 YSYEKL. The CDR3 loop is CASSPSGRGEETQYF. In DNA, the CDR3 is TGCGCCAGCAGTCCTAGCGGGAGGGGTGAAGAGACCCAGTACTTC.

This chain uses TRBV19 with TRBJ2-3; D is unresolved. CDR3 length: 15 residues. The V gene lost 4 bases and the J gene lost 2 bases, with 13 bases spanning the gap. Germline lookup yields CDR1 LNHDA and CDR2 SQIVND (reference sequence). CDR3 nucleotide sequence: TGTGCCAGTAGTAGATGGGCCGACCTCACAGATACGCAGTATTTT. It codes for CASSRWADLTDTQYF.

The rearrangement uses TRBV7-3 and TRBJ1-1; the D is unclear. Deletions cut 4 bases from V and 2 bases from J, with 11 bases between. The germline V gene has CDR1 SGHTA and CDR2 FQGTGA. The CDR3 is 14 amino acids. The DNA for the CDR3 is TGTGCCAGCAGCTACTCGATAGAAAACACTGAAGCTTTCTTT. This sequence encodes CASSYSIENTEAFF.

The V and J genes are TRBV10-3 and TRBJ1-2; 7 nucleotides line up with TRBD1. CDR1 and CDR2 from the germline V gene are ENHRY and SYGVKD. This CDR3 is 13 amino acids long. Trimming took 4 bases from V and 8 from J; bases not matched to a gene: 7. The CDR3 bases are TGTGCCATCAGTGGCAGGGGGTCTCGGGGCTACACCTTC. Its protein is CAISGRGSRGYTF.

Here the CDR3 reads CASSSSGSPLHF. The CDR3 DNA reads as TGTGCCAGCAGTTCCTCCGGGTCACCCCTCCACTTT. This chain connects TRBV6-5 to TRBJ1-6; D uncertain. Deletions cut 4 bases from V and 10 bases from J, with 8 bases between. The germline V gene encodes CDR1 MNHEY and CDR2 SVGAGI. CDR3 length: 12 amino acids.

The V and J genes are TRBV23-1 and TRBJ1-2; D remains ambiguous. TRBV23-1 is reported as an ORF; its role is uncertain. The CDR3 contains 19 residues. V lost 2 bases to trimming and J lost 4 bases, with 26 bases between them. The CDR3 DNA follows: TGCGCCAGCAGTCAACCTACCGCTAACGGGAGATCTCTGGGCTATGGCTACACCTTC. Translation gives CASSQPTANGRSLGYGYTF.

The chain is built from TRBV5-1 and TRBJ1-5; D may be TRBD1 (5 bases). V shed 0 bases and J shed 7 bases, with 11 bases lying between them. Germline lookup yields CDR1 SGHRS and CDR2 YFSETQ. The CDR3 has 14 residues. The CDR3 here is CASSLGQGGQPQHF. CDR3 sequence (DNA): TGCGCCAGCAGCTTGGGGCAGGGCGGCCAGCCCCAGCATTTT.

This chain uses TRBV7-9 with TRBJ1-1, with D perhaps matching TRBD1 (6 bases). V lost 3 bases, J lost 11 bases, and 19 bases lay in between. This CDR3 comprises 14 residues. Germline loops: CDR1 SEHNR, CDR2 FQNEAQ (reference sequence). The CDR3 DNA follows: TGTGCCAGCAGCTTCGACGACAGGACCCCTGCTGCTTTCTTT. Encoded protein: CASSFDDRTPAAFF. The full variable domain, completed using reference TRBV7-9 and TRBJ1-1, is DTGVSQNPRHKITKRGQNVTFRCDPISEHNRLYWYRQTLGQGPEFLTYFQNEAQLEKSRLLSDRFSAERPKGSFSTLEIQRTEQGDSAMYLCASSFDDRTPAAFFGQGTRLTVV.

This chain connects TRBV5-1 to TRBJ1-1; D possibly corresponds to TRBD1 (6 bases). Germline V gene sequence: CDR1 SGHRS, CDR2 YFSETQ. CDR3 length: 17 residues. V was clipped by 2 bases and J by 1 base, with 18 bases between them. The CDR3 loop is CASSLYAGEVRNTEAFF. The DNA for the CDR3 is TGCGCCAGCAGCTTATACGCAGGGGAAGTGAGGAACACTGAAGCTTTCTTT.

In nucleotides, the CDR3 is TGCGCCAGCAGCTTGGCCTTGACAGGTGGTGGCTACACCTTC. Amino acid sequence: CASSLALTGGGYTF. The rearrangement links TRBV5-1 to TRBJ1-2; TRBD1 is a possible D gene (6 bases). This CDR3 has 14 residues. Trimming shortened V by 0 bases and J by 7 bases, and 13 bases separated the two germline ends. The V gene's germline CDR1 is SGHRS and CDR2 YFSETQ.

The J gene is TRBJ2-2, the V gene TRBV6-5; TRBD1 aligns across 7 bases. The V segment lost 0 bases and the J segment 4 bases; nucleotides outside the gene matches: 5. Germline V lookup: CDR1 MNHEY, CDR2 SVGAGI. The CDR3 extends over 16 amino acids. CDR3 bases: TGTGCCAGCAGTTACTCAGGGGGCGCGGGCACCGGGGAGCTGTTTTTT. It translates to CASSYSGGAGTGELFF.

The chain uses TRBV21-1 and TRBJ2-3; no DNA check was done on the table's D call, TRBD2. TRBV21-1 is tagged as a pseudogene. The length of the CDR3 is 14 residues. The CDR3 region is CASSEGPSTDTQYF. The CDR3 DNA is TGTGCCAGCAGTGAGGGCCCGAGTACAGATACGCAGTATTTT.

V and J are TRBV30 and TRBJ1-2; the match to TRBD1 covers 8 bases. The V segment lost 0 bases and the J segment 4 bases; nucleotides outside the gene matches: 4. The CDR3 consists of 14 residues. Germline CDR1 is GTSNPN and CDR2 is SVGIG (reference sequence). In DNA, the CDR3 is TGTGCCTGGAGTGTCCGGACAGGGTTCTATGGCTACACCTTC. It yields the protein CAWSVRTGFYGYTF. The variable domain in full, completed from reference TRBV30 and TRBJ1-2, reads SQTIHQWPATLVQPVGSPLSLECTVEGTSNPNLYWYRQAAGRGLQLLFYSVGIGQISSEVPQNLSASRPQDRQFILSSKKLLLSDSGFYLCAWSVRTGFYGYTFGSGTRLTVV.

The genes are TRBV18 and TRBJ1-1, with 11 bases matching TRBD1. Germline V gene sequence: CDR1 KGHSH, CDR2 LQKENI. J was trimmed by 4 bases and V by 3 bases; bases with no gene match: 4. The CDR3 spans 15 residues. Written as DNA, the CDR3 is TGTGCCAGCTCACCGGGGACAGGGGGAGGCACTGAAGCTTTCTTT. Protein sequence: CASSPGTGGGTEAFF.

This chain connects TRBV5-1 to TRBJ2-7; 7 bases align to TRBD1. The ends lost 4 bases at V and 3 bases at J; junction bases unmatched: 4. CDR1 is SGHRS and CDR2 is YFSETQ in the germline V gene. The CDR3 extends over 13 amino acids. The CDR3 nucleotides are TGCGCCAGCAGCCTGGGACAGTACTACGAGCAGTACTTC. It is translated as CASSLGQYYEQYF.

V is TRBV4-1 and J is TRBJ2-7; 11 positions match TRBD2. V shed 4 bases and J 0 bases; nucleotides not matched to a gene: 11. The germline V gene has CDR1 MGHRA and CDR2 YSYEKL. The CDR3 length is 18 residues. The CDR3 DNA reads as TGCGCCAGCAGCCCGGGACTAGCGGTAACAACATACTCCTACGAGCAGTACTTC. Its protein product is CASSPGLAVTTYSYEQYF.

As for this clone: Within the sample, other DNA sequences also encode this same CDR3. This chain connects TRBV29-1 to TRBJ1-2; no definite D call. Trimming pared 1 base from V and 4 bases from J, leaving 13 bases between. This CDR3 has 14 residues. In germline, CDR1 is SQVTM, CDR2 ANQGSEA. The CDR3 DNA reads TGCAGCGTTGAAGTTTCTGGAGCCGGCTATGGCTACACCTTC. Encoded protein: CSVEVSGAGYGYTF. The complete variable domain, with remaining parts taken from reference TRBV29-1 and TRBJ1-2, reads SAVISQKPSRDICQRGTSLTIQCQVDSQVTMMFWYRQQPGQSLTLIATANQGSEATYESGFVIDKFPISRPNLTFSTLTVSNMSPEDSSIYLCSVEVSGAGYGYTFGSGTRLTVV.

The table lists this clone with a count of one. The chain couples TRBV4-3 to TRBJ2-7; D perhaps matches TRBD1 (5 bases). Trimming took 3 bases from V and 5 from J, leaving 11 bases between them. Germline V gives CDR1 LGHNA, CDR2 YSLEER. This CDR3 is 13 amino acids long. The CDR3 bases are TGCGCCAGCAGCCAGAGCAGGGCCCACGAGCAGTACTTC. Residues: CASSQSRAHEQYF.

This clone has more than one count but fewer than ten. This sequence joins TRBV2 and TRBJ2-7; 8 positions agree with TRBD2. V lost 7 bases, J lost 5 bases, and 4 bases stayed unmatched. This CDR3 has 12 residues. Per germline, CDR1 SNHLY and CDR2 FYNNEI. The CDR3 DNA reads TGTGCCAGCAAGCGGGAGAGTGACGAGCAGTACTTC. It codes for CASKRESDEQYF.

The CDR3 here is CAWRSRGLHAEAFF. The CDR3 DNA reads as TGTGCCTGGAGGTCCCGGGGACTACACGCTGAAGCTTTCTTT. The chain links TRBV30 to TRBJ1-1, with D maybe TRBD1 (5 bases). The CDR3 covers 14 residues. The V gene's germline CDR1 is GTSNPN and CDR2 SVGIG (reference sequence). V was pared by 3 bases and J by 6 bases, with 17 bases between.

The chain carries TRBV2 and TRBJ2-3; TRBD2 agrees at 9 bases. The germline gives CDR1 SNHLY, CDR2 FYNNEI. This CDR3 region has 13 residues. After removal of 7 bases from V and 6 bases from J, the junction contained 5 bases not matched to a gene. CDR3 nucleotides: TGTGCCAGCATCGGACTAGCGTGGGATACGCAGTATTTT. Its protein is CASIGLAWDTQYF.

The genes are TRBV7-6 and TRBJ2-1, with D tentatively TRBD1 (5 bases). Germline-derived CDR1 and CDR2 are SGHVS and FNYEAQ. The CDR3 length is 15 residues. V was shortened by 4 bases and J by 4 bases, with 14 bases between the two germline ends. The CDR3 reads CASSSEIRGYNEQFF. DNA of the CDR3: TGTGCCAGCAGCTCAGAGATTAGGGGTTACAATGAGCAGTTCTTC.

In its sample, this clone was seen once. Compared with germline, one end of the junction differs, possibly owing to a read error. The V and J genes are TRBV7-9 and TRBJ1-1, with D unresolved. Germline loops: CDR1 SEHNR, CDR2 FQNEAQ (reference sequence). The CDR3 sequence is 12 residues long. CDR3 DNA: TGTTCCAGCAGCTTAGACCGGGCTGAAGCTTTCTTT. It specifies CSSSLDRAEAFF.

The chain uses TRBV7-2 and TRBJ1-2, with D maybe TRBD1 (6 bases). The CDR3 is made up of 13 amino acids. Germline V gives CDR1 SGHTA, CDR2 FQGNSA. The V gene lost 5 bases and the J gene lost 4 bases, with 11 bases spanning the gap. The CDR3 loop is CASSPQGGYGYTF. The CDR3 DNA follows: TGTGCCAGCAGCCCACAGGGTGGCTATGGCTACACCTTC.

This rearrangement joins TRBV4-1 to TRBJ2-4, with 14 bases lining up with TRBD2. CDR1 MGHRA and CDR2 YSYEKL come from the germline V gene. The length of the CDR3 is 21 residues. Trimming cost V 3 bases and J 3 bases; bases outside gene matches: 16. As DNA, the CDR3 is TGCGCCAGCAGCCACCTCTCGAGACTAGCGGGAGGGCCGAGAGGCAAAAACATTCAGTACTTC. It yields the protein CASSHLSRLAGGPRGKNIQYF.

The chain employs TRBV2 and TRBJ2-1; a weak D match, TRBD2 (5 bases). This CDR3 is built from 11 residues. Trimming pared 11 bases from V and 5 bases from J, leaving 10 bases between. Germline V gene lookup returns CDR1 SNHLY and CDR2 FYNNEI. CDR3 bases: TGTGCCCTCCGGGGTAACAATGAGCAGTTCTTC. As protein: CALRGNNEQFF.

This rearrangement joins TRBV7-9 to TRBJ2-1; TRBD2 might be the D (6 bases). Per germline, CDR1 SEHNR and CDR2 FQNEAQ (reference sequence). V was pared by 4 bases and J by 4 bases, with 17 bases between. This CDR3 contains 16 residues. CDR3 in amino acids: CASSSPGAGPYNEQFF. CDR3 coding DNA: TGTGCCAGCAGCTCGCCCGGGGCGGGGCCTTACAATGAGCAGTTCTTC.

The chain couples TRBV9 to TRBJ2-7; 8 bases are shared with TRBD1. With 0 bases clipped from V and 4 bases from J, the junction kept 6 bases outside the gene matches. The CDR3 is 15 amino acids. Germline loops: CDR1 SGDLS, CDR2 YYNGEE. The CDR3 sequence: CASSVATDRAYEQYF. CDR3 nucleotide sequence: TGTGCCAGCAGCGTAGCTACGGACAGGGCATACGAGCAGTACTTC.

This chain links TRBV2 with TRBJ2-5; 10 nucleotides match TRBD2. CDR1 and CDR2 (germline): SNHLY, FYNNEI. V trimming: 7 bases; J trimming: 0 bases; junction bases outside the gene matches: 11. The CDR3 is 17 residues long. This CDR3 is CASTRTSGLGYQETQYF. DNA for the CDR3: TGTGCCAGCACAAGGACTAGCGGTCTAGGGTACCAAGAGACCCAGTACTTC.